The following is a T cell receptor (beta chain) sequence with its context. The target antigen is unknown. This record comes from a study of early T cells in non-severe SARS-CoV-2 infection. On the study more broadly: Sequencing of bulk RNA from unsorted whole blood was done, without chain pairing. General study results and limits: Anti-spike CD8 responses were favored by VDJdb matching, which missed private and CD4 specificities.

The V gene end was trimmed by 0 bases and the J gene end by 3 bases; junction bases not matched to a gene: 7. The CDR3 extends over 15 amino acids. Germline V gene lookup returns CDR1 DFQATT and CDR2 SNEGSKA (reference sequence). Attachment of unique molecular identifiers to individual cDNA molecules was performed. MiXCR, run by TCRdb on the 5' RACE reads, gives a single entry per CDR3 protein. The sample lists fewer than 100,000 distinct CDR3 sequences, about 12% occurring once. Sequencing was carried out using whole blood. The rearrangement uses TRBV20-1 and TRBJ2-7, with 8 bases aligning to TRBD1. The clonotype originates from an adult who was a healthcare worker with PCR-confirmed SARS-CoV-2 infection or an uninfected control (not recorded which). Written as DNA, the CDR3 is TGCAGTGCTAGAGAGGGGACAGGTAAAGTCTACGAGCAGTACTTC. Its protein product is CSAREGTGKVYEQYF.